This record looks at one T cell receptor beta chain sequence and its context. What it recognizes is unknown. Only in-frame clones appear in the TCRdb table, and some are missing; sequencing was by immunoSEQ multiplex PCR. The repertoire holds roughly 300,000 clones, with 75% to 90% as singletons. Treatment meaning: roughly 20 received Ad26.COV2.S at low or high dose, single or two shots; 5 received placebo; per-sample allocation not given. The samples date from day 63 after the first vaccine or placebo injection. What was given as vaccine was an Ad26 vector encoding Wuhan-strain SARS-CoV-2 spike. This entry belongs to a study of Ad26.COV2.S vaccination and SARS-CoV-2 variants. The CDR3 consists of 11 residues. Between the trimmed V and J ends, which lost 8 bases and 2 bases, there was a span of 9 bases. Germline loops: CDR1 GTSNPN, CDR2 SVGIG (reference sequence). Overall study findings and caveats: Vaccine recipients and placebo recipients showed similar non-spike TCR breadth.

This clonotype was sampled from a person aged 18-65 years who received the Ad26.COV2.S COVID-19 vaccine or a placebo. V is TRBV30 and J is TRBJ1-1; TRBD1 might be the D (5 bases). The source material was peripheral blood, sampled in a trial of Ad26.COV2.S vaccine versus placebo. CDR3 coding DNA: TGTGCCCTAGGGGTTAACACTGAAGCTTTCTTT. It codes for CALGVNTEAFF.